The 32 T cell receptor beta chains below come from one sample, sequenced in a study of T cell responses to AZD1222 COVID-19 vaccine. Assay used: immunoSEQ multiplex PCR; TCRdb lists only in-frame clones, some missing. The data hold fewer than 110,000 clones, with about nine tenths observed a single time. This specimen consisted of peripheral blood, obtained on day 0 of AZD1222 vaccination. These receptors were obtained from an adult in good health.

As regards this clone: One end of the junction is discordant with germline, which a read error may explain. This chain uses TRBV6-6 with TRBJ1-5; the D is unclear. Looked up from germline, CDR1 is MNHNY and CDR2 is SVGAGI (reference sequence). The CDR3 spans 9 residues. CDR3 loop: CASSQPQHF. In nucleotides, the CDR3 is TGTGCCAGCAGTCAGCCCCAGCATTTT.

This chain connects TRBV19 to TRBJ2-1; 7 positions match TRBD2. The CDR3 is made up of 14 amino acids. Germline CDR1 LNHDA, CDR2 SQIVND (reference sequence). Trimming removed 2 bases from V and 5 bases from J; junction bases left unmatched: 3. CDR3 sequence reads: CASSISGTHNEQFF. The CDR3 bases are TGTGCCAGTAGTATAAGCGGGACCCACAATGAGCAGTTCTTC.

This clone has a handful of counts. The chain has TRBV14 and TRBJ2-1; 13 bases are a match to TRBD2. This CDR3 region has 16 residues. V trimming: 0 bases; J trimming: 9 bases; junction bases outside the gene matches: 5. From germline, CDR1 is SGHDN and CDR2 FVKESK. The CDR3 here is CASSQDRGLAGPEQFF. CDR3 DNA sequence: TGTGCCAGCAGCCAAGATAGGGGACTAGCGGGGCCTGAGCAGTTCTTC.

The V and J genes are TRBV30 and TRBJ1-2, with a possible D match to TRBD1 (5 bases). The CDR3 covers 12 residues. V was shortened by 5 bases and J by 4 bases, with 11 bases between the two germline ends. Per germline, CDR1 GTSNPN and CDR2 SVGIG (reference sequence). The CDR3 spells CAWSLGGYGYTF. CDR3 DNA sequence: TGTGCCTGGTCCTTGGGGGGCTATGGCTACACCTTC.

The chain joins TRBV30 to TRBJ1-5, with a possible D match to TRBD1 (5 bases). Germline V gene sequence: CDR1 GTSNPN, CDR2 SVGIG (reference sequence). This CDR3 spans 13 amino acids. V was shortened by 3 bases and J by 0 bases, with 6 bases between the two germline ends. The CDR3 DNA sequence: TGTGCCTGGAGGCAGGGTAGCAATCAGCCCCAGCATTTT. As protein: CAWRQGSNQPQHF.

In regard to this clone: Different DNA sequences within this sample yield the same CDR3. The genes are TRBV7-9 and TRBJ1-5, with TRBD1 identical over 7 bases. This CDR3 is 15 amino acids long. The germline V gene has CDR1 SEHNR and CDR2 FQNEAQ (reference sequence). V shed 4 bases, J shed 4 bases, and the junction held 7 bases outside the gene matches. This chain's CDR3 is CASSSWTGVNQPQHF. The CDR3 DNA sequence: TGTGCCAGCAGCTCCTGGACAGGTGTGAATCAGCCCCAGCATTTT.

The chain links TRBV7-9 to TRBJ2-1, with TRBD2 matching over 12 bases. This CDR3 has 14 residues. From germline, CDR1 is SEHNR and CDR2 FQNEAQ (reference sequence). Trimming removed 6 bases from V and 7 bases from J; junction bases left unmatched: 4. CDR3 sequence (DNA): TGTGCCAGCAGTCTAGCGGGGGGGTTGAATGAGCAGTTCTTC. This sequence encodes CASSLAGGLNEQFF.

The sample holds one count of this clone. V gene TRBV12-3 or TRBV12-4 combines with J gene TRBJ2-7, with D possibly matching TRBD1 (6 bases). The CDR3 covers 11 residues. Deletions cut 6 bases from V and 9 bases from J, with 12 bases between. The CDR3, as DNA: TGTGCCAGCAGGGGCACAGGGAGGCAGTACTTC. Translation gives CASRGTGRQYF.

The chain links TRBV19 to TRBJ1-6; D gene ambiguous. CDR1 and CDR2 from the germline V gene are LNHDA and SQIVND (reference sequence). CDR3 length equals 13 residues. Trimming shortened V by 3 bases and J by 7 bases, and 7 bases separated the two germline ends. CDR3 loop: CASSIGLNSPLHF. CDR3 nucleotide sequence: TGTGCCAGTAGTATCGGACTGAATTCACCCCTCCACTTT.

This clone occurred once. V is TRBV5-4 and J is TRBJ2-5; TRBD2 aligns across 7 bases. V lost 7 bases to trimming and J lost 5 bases; unmatched junction nucleotides: 2. The CDR3 length is 11 residues. CDR1 SGHNT and CDR2 YYREEE come from the germline V gene (reference sequence). In nucleotides, the CDR3 is TGTGCCAGCTTGGGGGGGGAGACCCAGTACTTC. Its protein is CASLGGETQYF.

The V and J genes are TRBV2 and TRBJ2-1; 10 nucleotides line up with TRBD2. Germline-derived CDR1 and CDR2 are SNHLY and FYNNEI. Germline trimming cut 4 bases from V and 4 bases from J; bases unmatched to any gene: 16. The CDR3 is made up of 19 amino acids. The chain's CDR3 is CASSVRQGASGSRYNEQFF. CDR3 nucleotides: TGTGCCAGCAGTGTCAGGCAGGGGGCTAGCGGGAGCCGTTACAATGAGCAGTTCTTC.

The chain links TRBV5-5 to TRBJ2-4; the D gene is possibly TRBD1 (5 bases). This CDR3 has 17 amino acids. V was cut by 0 bases and J by 8 bases, with 21 bases left in between. The germline V gene has CDR1 SGHKS and CDR2 YYEKEE (reference sequence). The CDR3 is CASSLEGYPRSADIQYF. CDR3 nucleotide sequence: TGTGCCAGCAGCTTGGAGGGGTACCCCAGGAGCGCGGACATTCAGTACTTC.

The chain uses TRBV7-6 and TRBJ2-2; TRBD2 aligns across 10 bases. CDR1 and CDR2 (germline): SGHVS, FNYEAQ. The CDR3 contains 17 residues. V was pared by 1 base and J by 6 bases, with 8 bases of the junction left unmatched. In nucleotides, the CDR3 is TGTGCCAGCAGCTTAGGGCTAGCGGGAGAATTGGCCGGGGAGCTGTTTTTT. This gives the protein CASSLGLAGELAGELFF.

This clone occurred once. This chain links TRBV27 with TRBJ1-5; tentative D call: TRBD1 (6 bases). Trimming removed 2 bases from V and 1 base from J, with 12 bases in between. The V gene's germline CDR1 is MNHEY and CDR2 SMNVEV (reference sequence). This CDR3 has 16 amino acids. The CDR3 DNA reads TGTGCCAGCAGTTTAATTGGGGGGGCCAGCAATCAGCCCCAGCATTTT. Translation gives CASSLIGGASNQPQHF.

The rearrangement joins TRBV28 to TRBJ1-1; D ambiguous. From germline, CDR1 is MDHEN and CDR2 SYDVKM. V was shortened by 5 bases and J by 2 bases, with 12 bases between the two germline ends. This CDR3 region has 14 residues. CDR3 coding DNA: TGTGCCAGCAGTCCCCCGGGAGCAAACACTGAAGCTTTCTTT. Its protein is CASSPPGANTEAFF. Filled out from reference TRBV28 and TRBJ1-1, the complete variable domain reads DVKVTQSSRYLVKRTGEKVFLECVQDMDHENMFWYRQDPGLGLRLIYFSYDVKMKEKGDIPEGYSVSREKKERFSLILESASTNQTSMYLCASSPPGANTEAFFGQGTRLTVV.

This clone showed up just once. The genes are TRBV2 and TRBJ2-1, with a weak D call TRBD2 (6 bases). CDR3 length: 11 amino acids. Germline loops: CDR1 SNHLY, CDR2 FYNNEI. The V end was cut by 5 bases, the J end by 9 bases, with 8 bases between. CDR3 DNA: TGTGCCAGCAGTCCACTAGCTGAGCAGTTCTTC. Translated, it gives CASSPLAEQFF.

The chain is built from TRBV7-8 and TRBJ1-5; the D gene is possibly TRBD1 (6 bases). The CDR3 loop spans 15 amino acids. Trimming took off 2 bases at V and 6 bases at J, with 14 bases between the two ends. Germline V gives CDR1 SGHVS, CDR2 FQNEAQ. CDR3 bases: TGTGCCAGCAGCTTAAGGCAGGGGCCAAGTCAGCCCCAGCATTTT. Encoded protein: CASSLRQGPSQPQHF.

This chain joins TRBV25-1 and TRBJ2-4; possibly TRBD2 for D (6 bases). The germline gives CDR1 MGHDK, CDR2 SYGVNS. V was shortened by 2 bases and J by 5 bases, with 13 bases between the two germline ends. This CDR3 has 15 residues. The CDR3 DNA follows: TGTGCCAGCAGTGAACCGGGAGCTCGAGAAAACATTCAGTACTTC. Protein: CASSEPGARENIQYF.

The chain uses TRBV2 and TRBJ1-5; weak D call: TRBD1 (6 bases). Trimming left V 3 bases short and J 5 bases short, with 8 bases between. The CDR3 length is 13 residues. From germline, CDR1 is SNHLY and CDR2 FYNNEI. Here the CDR3 reads CASSDGGYQPQHF. The CDR3 DNA reads TGTGCCAGCAGTGATGGGGGCTATCAGCCCCAGCATTTT. The variable domain in full, completed from reference TRBV2 and TRBJ1-5, reads EPEVTQTPSHQVTQMGQEVILRCVPISNHLYFYWYRQILGQKVEFLVSFYNNEISEKSEIFDDQFSVERPDGSNFTLKIRSTKLEDSAMYFCASSDGGYQPQHFGDGTRLSIL.

V gene TRBV5-1 combines with J gene TRBJ1-4, with D maybe TRBD1 (5 bases). CDR3 length: 15 residues. Trimming shortened V by 0 bases and J by 6 bases, and 12 bases separated the two germline ends. Germline CDR1 SGHRS, CDR2 YFSETQ. Written as DNA, the CDR3 is TGCGCCAGCAGCTTGGGGTCTTTACAGGATGAAAAACTGTTTTTT. It codes for CASSLGSLQDEKLFF.

The V call is TRBV10-3, the J call TRBJ1-1, with 7 bases identical to TRBD1. After removal of 2 bases from V and 4 bases from J, the junction contained 10 bases not matched to a gene. The CDR3 has 16 residues. Germline CDR1 and CDR2: ENHRY and SYGVKD. The CDR3 nucleotides read TGTGCCATCAGTGAGGTTACCGGGACAGCGGGCACTGAAGCTTTCTTT. Protein: CAISEVTGTAGTEAFF.

The gene calls are TRBV18 and TRBJ2-3; D is uncertain. The CDR3 is 12 residues long. Deletions cut 3 bases from V and 4 bases from J, with 5 bases between. Germline V gene lookup returns CDR1 KGHSH and CDR2 LQKENI. The CDR3 spells CASSPGSDTQYF. The CDR3 DNA follows: TGTGCCAGCTCACCGGGGTCAGATACGCAGTATTTT. Variable domain in full (rest from reference TRBV18 and TRBJ2-3): NAGVMQNPRHLVRRRGQEARLRCSPMKGHSHVYWYRQLPEEGLKFMVYLQKENIIDESGMPKERFSAEFPKEGPSILRIQQVVRGDSAAYFCASSPGSDTQYFGPGTRLTVL.

The chain has TRBV4-2 and TRBJ1-3; D possibly corresponds to TRBD1 (5 bases). V lost 0 bases to trimming and J lost 0 bases, with 12 bases between them. The CDR3 is 17 amino acids. From germline, CDR1 is LGHNA and CDR2 YNFKEQ. As DNA, the CDR3 is TGTGCCAGCAGCCAAGATCTGGGACCGAGCTCTGGAAACACCATATATTTT. Translation gives CASSQDLGPSSGNTIYF.

The rearrangement joins TRBV2 to TRBJ1-1, with D perhaps matching TRBD1 (5 bases). CDR1 is SNHLY, CDR2 FYNNEI, per germline. This CDR3 has 11 residues. V was pared by 6 bases and J by 7 bases, with 9 bases between. Here the CDR3 reads CASRQGLEAFF. For the CDR3, the DNA is TGTGCCAGCAGGCAGGGACTTGAAGCTTTCTTT.

Only one count was recorded for this clone. This chain uses TRBV5-1 with TRBJ1-1; 9 bases align to TRBD1. Germline assignment: CDR1 SGHRS and CDR2 YFSETQ. V lost 0 bases and J lost 6; bases outside the gene matches: 6. The CDR3 has 15 residues. The CDR3 reads CASSLARDRVPEAFF. DNA of the CDR3: TGCGCCAGCAGCTTGGCCCGGGACAGGGTACCTGAAGCTTTCTTT. The full variable domain, with the rest looked up from reference TRBV5-1 and TRBJ1-1, is KAGVTQTPRYLIKTRGQQVTLSCSPISGHRSVSWYQQTPGQGLQFLFEYFSETQRNKGNFPGRFSGRQFSNSRSEMNVSTLELGDSALYLCASSLARDRVPEAFFGQGTRLTVV.

The count of this clone is one. The CDR3 reads CASSSRGDTQYF. CDR3 nucleotide sequence: TGTGCCAGCAGCTCCCGAGGAGATACGCAGTATTTT. The V call is TRBV7-8, the J call TRBJ2-3; D unresolved. The length of the CDR3 is 12 residues. The germline V and J ends were trimmed by 4 bases and 5 bases, with 7 bases remaining between them. Germline loops: CDR1 SGHVS, CDR2 FQNEAQ.

V usage is TRBV28 and J usage is TRBJ1-5; D ambiguous. The CDR3 sequence is 17 residues long. CDR1 is MDHEN, CDR2 SYDVKM, per germline. V lost 3 bases and J 0 bases, leaving 15 bases between the germline ends. The CDR3 is CASSLAPMTYSNQPQHF. The CDR3 region has the DNA TGTGCCAGCAGTTTGGCCCCCATGACCTATAGCAATCAGCCCCAGCATTTT.

This chain connects TRBV29-1 to TRBJ1-5; no firm D call. CDR1 SQVTM and CDR2 ANQGSEA come from the germline V gene. This CDR3 spans 12 amino acids. V shed 0 bases and J shed 15 bases, with 15 bases lying between them. CDR3 protein: CSVEDVPGSRHF. CDR3 coding DNA: TGCAGCGTTGAAGATGTGCCGGGAAGTAGGCATTTT.

The chain employs TRBV7-2 and TRBJ2-7, with 13 positions matching TRBD2. Germline loops: CDR1 SGHTA, CDR2 FQGNSA. J gave up 5 bases and V 3 bases, and 7 bases lay outside the gene matches. CDR3 length: 16 amino acids. This chain's CDR3 is CASSFPGLAGAHEQYF. The DNA of the CDR3 is TGTGCCAGCAGCTTCCCCGGACTAGCGGGAGCCCACGAGCAGTACTTC.

The J gene is TRBJ1-5, the V gene TRBV9; no firm D call. This CDR3 has 12 amino acids. Germline assignment: CDR1 SGDLS and CDR2 YYNGEE. Trimming cost V 0 bases and J 9 bases, with 7 bases left between them. Here the CDR3 reads CASSVAGGPQHF. CDR3 nucleotide sequence: TGTGCCAGCAGCGTAGCTGGCGGGCCCCAGCATTTT.

This clone appeared once. The V and J genes are TRBV30 and TRBJ1-5, with a weak D call TRBD1 (5 bases). The V and J ends lost 7 bases and 6 bases respectively, with 13 bases between them. Germline assignment: CDR1 GTSNPN and CDR2 SVGIG (reference sequence). There are 12 residues in the CDR3. CDR3 DNA: TGTGCCTCAGGTATAGGGGCTCAGCCCCAGCATTTT. Protein: CASGIGAQPQHF. Full variable domain (missing parts from reference TRBV30 and TRBJ1-5): SQTIHQWPATLVQPVGSPLSLECTVEGTSNPNLYWYRQAAGRGLQLLFYSVGIGQISSEVPQNLSASRPQDRQFILSSKKLLLSDSGFYLCASGIGAQPQHFGDGTRLSIL.

CDR3 amino acids: CAPSAHEAYGYTF. The CDR3 DNA is TGCGCCCCCAGCGCCCATGAGGCTTATGGCTACACCTTC. V gene TRBV5-1 combines with J gene TRBJ1-2, with D unresolved. Deletions cut 10 bases from V and 5 bases from J, with 18 bases between. The CDR3 length is 13 residues. Germline V gene sequence: CDR1 SGHRS, CDR2 YFSETQ.